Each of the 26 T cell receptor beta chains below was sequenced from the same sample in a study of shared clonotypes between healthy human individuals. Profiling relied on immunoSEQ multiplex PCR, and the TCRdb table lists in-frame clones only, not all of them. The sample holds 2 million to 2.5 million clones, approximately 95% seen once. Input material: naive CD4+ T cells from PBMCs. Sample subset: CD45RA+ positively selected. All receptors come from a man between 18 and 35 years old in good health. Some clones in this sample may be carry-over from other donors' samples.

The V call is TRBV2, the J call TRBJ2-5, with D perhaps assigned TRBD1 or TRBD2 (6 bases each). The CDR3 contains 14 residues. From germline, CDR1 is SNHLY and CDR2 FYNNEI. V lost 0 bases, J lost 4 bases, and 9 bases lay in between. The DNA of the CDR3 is TGTGCCAGCAGTGAAGCAGGGGGGATAGAGACCCAGTACTTC. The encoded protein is CASSEAGGIETQYF.

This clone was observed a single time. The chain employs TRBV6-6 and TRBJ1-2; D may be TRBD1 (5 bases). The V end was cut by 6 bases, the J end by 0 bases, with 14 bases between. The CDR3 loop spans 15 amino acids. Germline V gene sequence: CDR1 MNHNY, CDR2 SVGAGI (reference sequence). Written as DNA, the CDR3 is TGTGCCAGCAGAGAATGGGGGGGGGCTAACTATGGCTACACCTTC. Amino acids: CASREWGGANYGYTF.

The CDR3 nucleotides are TGTGCCAGCAGCCCGGGACTAGCGGAATACGAGCAGTACTTC. It encodes CASSPGLAEYEQYF. The chain joins TRBV5-4 to TRBJ2-7; 11 positions agree with TRBD2. Germline values: CDR1 SGHNT, CDR2 YYREEE (reference sequence). CDR3 size: 14 residues. After removal of 4 bases from V and 4 bases from J, the junction contained 4 bases not matched to a gene.

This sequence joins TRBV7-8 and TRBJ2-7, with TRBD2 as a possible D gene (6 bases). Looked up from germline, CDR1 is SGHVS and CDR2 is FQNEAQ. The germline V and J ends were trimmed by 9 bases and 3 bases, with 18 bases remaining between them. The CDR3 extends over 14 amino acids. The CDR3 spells CASKGPGLLYEQYF. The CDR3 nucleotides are TGTGCCAGTAAAGGGCCGGGACTTCTCTACGAGCAGTACTTC.

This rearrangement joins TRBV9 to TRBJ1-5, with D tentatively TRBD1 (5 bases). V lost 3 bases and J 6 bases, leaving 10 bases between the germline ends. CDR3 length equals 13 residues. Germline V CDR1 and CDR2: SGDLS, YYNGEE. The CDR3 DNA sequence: TGTGCCAGCAGCGCCCGGGACTCTCAGCCCCAGCATTTT. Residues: CASSARDSQPQHF.

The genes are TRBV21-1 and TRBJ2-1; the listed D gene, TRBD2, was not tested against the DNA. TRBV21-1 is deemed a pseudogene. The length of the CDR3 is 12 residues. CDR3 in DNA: TGTGCCGAGCGGGAGGGCCACAATGAGCAGTTCTTC. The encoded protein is CAEREGHNEQFF.

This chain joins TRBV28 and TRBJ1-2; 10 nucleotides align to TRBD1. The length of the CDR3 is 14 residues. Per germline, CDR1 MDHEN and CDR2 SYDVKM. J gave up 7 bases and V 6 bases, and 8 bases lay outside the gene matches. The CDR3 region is CASRAGTGVGGYTF. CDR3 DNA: TGTGCCAGCAGGGCCGGGACAGGGGTGGGTGGCTACACCTTC.

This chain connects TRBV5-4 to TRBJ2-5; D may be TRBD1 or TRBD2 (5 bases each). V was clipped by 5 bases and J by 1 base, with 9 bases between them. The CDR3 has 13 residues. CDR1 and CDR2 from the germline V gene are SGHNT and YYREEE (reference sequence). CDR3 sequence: CASSRGAQETQYF. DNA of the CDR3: TGTGCCAGCAGTCGAGGGGCCCAAGAGACCCAGTACTTC.

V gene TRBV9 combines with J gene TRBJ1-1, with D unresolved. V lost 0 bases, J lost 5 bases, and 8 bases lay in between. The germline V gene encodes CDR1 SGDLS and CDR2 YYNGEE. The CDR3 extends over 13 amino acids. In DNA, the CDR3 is TGTGCCAGCAGCGTAGAGTTTACGACTGAAGCTTTCTTT. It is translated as CASSVEFTTEAFF.

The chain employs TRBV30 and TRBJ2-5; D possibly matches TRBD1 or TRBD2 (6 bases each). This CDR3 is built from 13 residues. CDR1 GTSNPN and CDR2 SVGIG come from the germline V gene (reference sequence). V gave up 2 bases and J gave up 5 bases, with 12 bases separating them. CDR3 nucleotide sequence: TGTGCCTGGAGTCGGGGGCTGCTTGAGACCCAGTACTTC. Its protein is CAWSRGLLETQYF.

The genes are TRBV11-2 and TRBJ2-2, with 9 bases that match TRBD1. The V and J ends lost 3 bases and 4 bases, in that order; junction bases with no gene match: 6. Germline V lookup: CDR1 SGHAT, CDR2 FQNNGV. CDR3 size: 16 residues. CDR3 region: CASSFRTGAGTGELFF. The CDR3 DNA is TGTGCCAGCAGCTTCCGGACAGGGGCAGGCACCGGGGAGCTGTTTTTT.

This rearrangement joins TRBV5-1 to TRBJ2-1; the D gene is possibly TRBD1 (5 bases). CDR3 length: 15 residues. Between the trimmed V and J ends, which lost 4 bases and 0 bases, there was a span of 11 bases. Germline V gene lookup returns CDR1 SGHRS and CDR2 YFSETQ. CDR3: CASSTDNPSYNEQFF. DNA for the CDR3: TGCGCCAGCAGCACGGACAATCCCTCCTACAATGAGCAGTTCTTC.

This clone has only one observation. CDR3 DNA: TGCGCCAGCAGCTTGGAGGTAGGGGGGAGGCAAGAGACCCAGTACTTC. Protein sequence: CASSLEVGGRQETQYF. The chain combines TRBV5-1 with TRBJ2-5; the D call may be TRBD1 or TRBD2 (6 bases each). Germline V gene sequence: CDR1 SGHRS, CDR2 YFSETQ. The CDR3 runs to 16 residues. V lost 0 bases and J 2 bases, leaving 14 bases between the germline ends. Supplemented by reference TRBV5-1 and TRBJ2-5, the full variable domain reads KAGVTQTPRYLIKTRGQQVTLSCSPISGHRSVSWYQQTPGQGLQFLFEYFSETQRNKGNFPGRFSGRQFSNSRSEMNVSTLELGDSALYLCASSLEVGGRQETQYFGPGTRLLVL.

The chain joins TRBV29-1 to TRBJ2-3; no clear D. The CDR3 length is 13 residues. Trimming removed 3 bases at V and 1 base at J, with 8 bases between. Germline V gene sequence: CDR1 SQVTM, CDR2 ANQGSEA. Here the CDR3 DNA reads TGCAGCGTTGAGACCGACCGCACAGATACGCAGTATTTT. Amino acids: CSVETDRTDTQYF.

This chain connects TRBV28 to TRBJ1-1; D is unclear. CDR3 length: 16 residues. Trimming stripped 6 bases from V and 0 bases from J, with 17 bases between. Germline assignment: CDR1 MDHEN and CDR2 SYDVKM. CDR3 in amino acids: CASSLHRARVNTEAFF. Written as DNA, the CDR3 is TGTGCCAGCAGCCTCCACAGAGCGCGGGTGAACACTGAAGCTTTCTTT. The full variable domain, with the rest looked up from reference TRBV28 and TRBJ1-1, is DVKVTQSSRYLVKRTGEKVFLECVQDMDHENMFWYRQDPGLGLRLIYFSYDVKMKEKGDIPEGYSVSREKKERFSLILESASTNQTSMYLCASSLHRARVNTEAFFGQGTRLTVV.

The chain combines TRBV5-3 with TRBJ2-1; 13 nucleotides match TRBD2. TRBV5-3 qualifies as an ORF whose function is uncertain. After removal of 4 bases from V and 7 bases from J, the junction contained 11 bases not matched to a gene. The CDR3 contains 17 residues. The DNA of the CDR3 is TGTGCCAGAAGCAACCCGGGACTAGCGGGAATTGGGAATGAGCAGTTCTTC. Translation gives CARSNPGLAGIGNEQFF.

CDR3 sequence (DNA): TGTGCCAGCAGTGAAGACAGGCTCTACGAGCAGTACTTC. Translation: CASSEDRLYEQYF. The chain combines TRBV2 with TRBJ2-7; TRBD1 might be the D (5 bases). Germline lookup yields CDR1 SNHLY and CDR2 FYNNEI. V lost 1 base to trimming and J lost 3 bases, with 7 bases between them. The length of the CDR3 is 13 residues.

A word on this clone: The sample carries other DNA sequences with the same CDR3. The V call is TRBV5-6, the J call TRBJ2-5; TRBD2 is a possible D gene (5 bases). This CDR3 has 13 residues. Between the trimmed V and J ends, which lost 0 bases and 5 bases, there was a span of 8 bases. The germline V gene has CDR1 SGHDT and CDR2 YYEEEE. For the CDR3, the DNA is TGTGCCAGCAGCTTGGTGGGCGGGGAGACCCAGTACTTC. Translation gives CASSLVGGETQYF.

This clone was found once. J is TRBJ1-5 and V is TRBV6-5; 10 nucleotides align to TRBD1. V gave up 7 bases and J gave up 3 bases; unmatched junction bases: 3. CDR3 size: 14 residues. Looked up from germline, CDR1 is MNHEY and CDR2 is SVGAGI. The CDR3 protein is CASKGQGNNQPQHF. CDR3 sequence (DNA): TGTGCCAGCAAGGGACAGGGGAACAATCAGCCCCAGCATTTT.

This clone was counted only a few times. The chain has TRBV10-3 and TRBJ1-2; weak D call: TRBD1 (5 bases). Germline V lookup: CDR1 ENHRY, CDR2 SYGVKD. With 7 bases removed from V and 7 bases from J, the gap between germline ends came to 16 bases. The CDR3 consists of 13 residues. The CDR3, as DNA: TGTGCCATCATGGGGGTCGGGAAAGGTGGCTACACCTTC. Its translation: CAIMGVGKGGYTF.

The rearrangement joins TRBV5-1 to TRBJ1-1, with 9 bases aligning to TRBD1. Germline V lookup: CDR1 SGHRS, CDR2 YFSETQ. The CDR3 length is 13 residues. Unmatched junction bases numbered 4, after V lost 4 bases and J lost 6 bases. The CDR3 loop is CASSMDRGAEAFF. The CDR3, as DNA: TGCGCCAGCAGCATGGACAGGGGCGCTGAAGCTTTCTTT.

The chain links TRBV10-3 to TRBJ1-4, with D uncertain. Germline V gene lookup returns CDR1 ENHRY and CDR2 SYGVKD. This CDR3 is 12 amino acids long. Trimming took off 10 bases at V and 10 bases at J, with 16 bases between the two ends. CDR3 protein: CATRTSLGKLFF. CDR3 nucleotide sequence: TGTGCCACTCGGACCTCCTTGGGAAAACTGTTTTTT.

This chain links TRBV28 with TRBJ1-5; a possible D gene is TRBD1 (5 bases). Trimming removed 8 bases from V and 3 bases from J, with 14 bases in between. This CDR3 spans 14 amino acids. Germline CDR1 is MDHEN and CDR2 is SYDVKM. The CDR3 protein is CASHSGGANQPQHF. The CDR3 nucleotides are TGTGCCAGCCACTCCGGAGGGGCCAATCAGCCCCAGCATTTT.

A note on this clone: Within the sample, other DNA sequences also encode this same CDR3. Here the CDR3 reads CASSERTPYEQYF. In DNA, the CDR3 is TGTGCCAGCAGTGAGCGTACCCCCTACGAGCAGTACTTC. V is TRBV6-1 and J is TRBJ2-7; D not resolved. Per germline, CDR1 MNHNS and CDR2 SASEGT. This CDR3 spans 13 amino acids. The germline V and J ends were trimmed by 3 bases and 2 bases, with 8 bases remaining between them.

CDR3 protein: CAWQRNTIYF. CDR3 sequence (DNA): TGTGCCTGGCAGCGAAACACCATATATTTT. The rearrangement uses TRBV30 and TRBJ1-3; no firm D call. Trimming removed 5 bases from V and 5 bases from J, with 4 bases in between. The CDR3 contains 10 residues. CDR1 and CDR2 (germline): GTSNPN, SVGIG (reference sequence).

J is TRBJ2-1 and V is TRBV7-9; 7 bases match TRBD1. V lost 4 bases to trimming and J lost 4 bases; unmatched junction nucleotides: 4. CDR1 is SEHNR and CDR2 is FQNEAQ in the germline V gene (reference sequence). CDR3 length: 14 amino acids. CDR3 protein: CASSWYRGYNEQFF. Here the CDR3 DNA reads TGTGCCAGCAGCTGGTACAGGGGTTACAATGAGCAGTTCTTC.